This T cell receptor (beta chain) stems from a study of siplizumab effects on memory and regulatory T cells. Overall study findings and caveats: Siplizumab produced a significant reduction in alloreactive sequences that were traceable to unstimulated CD4+ memory cells. An assignable naive or memory phenotype was lacking in roughly 80-97% of proliferating CD4+ or CD8+ clones. The Treg-derived share of mappable alloreactive CD4+ clones averaged approximately 71% with siplizumab and 26.9% in controls.

Profiled with immunoSEQ multiplex PCR; TCRdb holds only in-frame clones, not every one. This table holds some 97,000 clones, around 94% found once. CDR3 length: 14 amino acids. V gave up 0 bases and J gave up 9 bases, with 14 bases separating them. Per germline, CDR1 WNHNN and CDR2 SYGVQD (reference sequence). Details on this clone: Antigen unknown.

The sequence was collected from a human donor in good health. The specimen sequenced was Tregs sorted from blood. This chain joins TRBV10-1 and TRBJ2-5; no firm D call. CDR3 sequence reads: CASSESPRSDAQYF. As DNA, the CDR3 is TGCGCCAGCAGTGAGTCCCCGAGGTCAGATGCCCAGTACTTC.